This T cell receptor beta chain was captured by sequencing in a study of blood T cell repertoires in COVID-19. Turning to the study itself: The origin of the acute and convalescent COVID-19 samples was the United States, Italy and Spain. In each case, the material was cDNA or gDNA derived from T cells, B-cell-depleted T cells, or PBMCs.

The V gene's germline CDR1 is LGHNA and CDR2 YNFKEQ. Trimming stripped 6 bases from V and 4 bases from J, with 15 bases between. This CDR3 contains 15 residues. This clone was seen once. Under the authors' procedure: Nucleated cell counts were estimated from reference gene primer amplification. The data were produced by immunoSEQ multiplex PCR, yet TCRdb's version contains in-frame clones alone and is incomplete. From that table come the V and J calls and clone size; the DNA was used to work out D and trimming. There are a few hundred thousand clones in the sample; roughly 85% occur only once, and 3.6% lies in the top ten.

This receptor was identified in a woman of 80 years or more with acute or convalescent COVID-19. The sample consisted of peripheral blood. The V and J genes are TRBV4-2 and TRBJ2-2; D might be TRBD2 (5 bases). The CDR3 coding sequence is TGTGCCAGCAGTCCGAGGCTAGCCGCCACCGGGGAGCTGTTTTTT. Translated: CASSPRLAATGELFF.